This T cell receptor beta chain was obtained from a study of CD8 T cells in ankylosing spondylitis. Study-wide findings and caveats: Disease-associated clones were reportedly significantly overrepresented in matched ankylosing spondylitis synovial fluid. Reactive arthritis synovial fluid and blood were previously reported to contain some motif variants. Relatively scarce in peripheral blood, disease-linked clones were CD8+. Seemingly characteristic of ankylosing spondylitis blood was a TCR beta motif consisting of several highly homologous variants.

This clonotype was seen many times. Its antigen remains unidentified. Quantitative 5'-RACE with molecular barcodes produced the TCR beta libraries. Each CDR3 protein is one row after TCRdb ran MiXCR on the 5' RACE reads. The sample consists of fewer than 550,000 distinct CDR3 sequences, approximately 5.3% of them appearing once. Germline CDR1 MNHNS, CDR2 SASEGT. Trimming stripped 7 bases from V and 4 bases from J, with 11 bases between. This CDR3 spans 13 amino acids. Sequenced sample: blood, either unsorted or a sorted T cell fraction (not recorded which). The source is a male donor with ankylosing spondylitis. The J gene is TRBJ1-5, the V gene TRBV6-1, with D perhaps TRBD1 (5 bases). CDR3 sequence reads: CASMREGNQPQHF. CDR3 DNA: TGTGCCAGCATGCGAGAGGGGAATCAGCCCCAGCATTTT.